This T cell receptor beta chain was identified in a study of OX40 agonist ivuxolimab in advanced cancers. The CDR3 runs to 14 residues. The V end was cut by 5 bases, the J end by 0 bases, with 10 bases between. Germline values: CDR1 SGHAT, CDR2 FQNNGV. Generated by immunoSEQ multiplex PCR, the TCRdb table keeps only in-frame clones and is missing some. The sample holds around 49,000 clones, 85% to 90% seen once. Study conclusions and caveats: Some of the nonresponding patients also showed low levels of normalized T-cell clonal expansion.

As regards this clone: The antigen remains undetermined.

V usage is TRBV11-2 and J usage is TRBJ1-1; D uncertain. The receptor comes from an adult with an advanced solid tumor such as melanoma, head and neck, liver or kidney cancer. The specimen comprised CD4+ or CD8+ T cells sorted from blood, sampled in a trial of the OX40 agonist ivuxolimab. CDR3 amino acids: CASSQGRLNTEAFF. The CDR3 coding sequence is TGTGCCAGCAGCCAAGGACGTTTGAACACTGAAGCTTTCTTT.